Below, 29 T cell receptor beta chains from the same sample are listed, as sequenced in a study of a mutant IDH1 vaccine in newly diagnosed glioma. Antigens for these TCRs are unknown. TCRdb's copy holds only in-frame clones and misses some; the assay was immunoSEQ multiplex PCR. The table has tens of thousands of clones, approximately 84% seen once. Described time point: week 23, last vaccination. Doses of 300 ug of mutant IDH1 20-mer peptide were given with topical imiquimod. The source was PBMCs, collected from a glioma patient whose treatment included an IDH1 peptide vaccine. The receptors shown here come from a man younger than 35 with glioma.

This clone was observed a few times. The genes are TRBV18 and TRBJ1-1; a weak D match, TRBD1 (5 bases). The CDR3 consists of 16 residues. V was clipped by 3 bases and J by 3 bases, with 17 bases between them. The germline V gene encodes CDR1 KGHSH and CDR2 LQKENI. The CDR3 DNA follows: TGTGCCAGCTCACCCCAGACCCCCGGGGGGGACACTGAAGCTTTCTTT. It translates to CASSPQTPGGDTEAFF.

This rearrangement joins TRBV19 to TRBJ2-3, with D possibly being TRBD2 (7 bases). CDR3 length equals 14 residues. Between the trimmed V and J ends, which lost 7 bases and 6 bases, there was a span of 17 bases. Germline V lookup: CDR1 LNHDA, CDR2 SQIVND (reference sequence). The CDR3 protein is CASTRGGARDTQYF. DNA of the CDR3: TGTGCCAGTACTAGGGGGGGGGCCAGGGATACGCAGTATTTT.

The chain carries TRBV6-6 and TRBJ1-5; D might be TRBD1 (6 bases). The germline V gene has CDR1 MNHNY and CDR2 SVGAGI (reference sequence). The CDR3 has 13 amino acids. With 5 bases removed from V and 4 bases from J, the gap between germline ends came to 9 bases. The CDR3 here is CASSLQGNQPQHF. CDR3 DNA sequence: TGTGCCAGCAGTCTACAGGGAAATCAGCCCCAGCATTTT.

This chain links TRBV9 with TRBJ1-1, with a possible D match to TRBD1 (5 bases). The germline V gene encodes CDR1 SGDLS and CDR2 YYNGEE. V was pared by 0 bases and J by 1 base, with 13 bases between. CDR3 size: 16 residues. The CDR3 loop reads CASSVAGGGRNTEAFF. The CDR3 DNA is TGTGCCAGCAGCGTAGCCGGTGGGGGAAGGAACACTGAAGCTTTCTTT.

This rearrangement joins TRBV7-2 to TRBJ2-6, with 10 bases identical to TRBD1. The CDR3 loop spans 18 amino acids. The ends lost 3 bases at V and 1 base at J; junction bases unmatched: 6. Germline V gene lookup returns CDR1 SGHTA and CDR2 FQGNSA. The CDR3 is CASSFLGTGASGANVLTF. For the CDR3, the DNA is TGTGCCAGCAGCTTCCTCGGGACAGGGGCGTCTGGGGCCAACGTCCTGACTTTC.

The V call is TRBV29-1, the J call TRBJ2-7, with 7 bases fitting TRBD1. Germline trimming cut 7 bases from V and 2 bases from J; bases unmatched to any gene: 8. Germline V CDR1 and CDR2: SQVTM, ANQGSEA. This CDR3 is 13 amino acids long. This CDR3 is CSGANRGPYEQYF. The CDR3 DNA sequence: TGCAGCGGTGCAAACAGGGGCCCCTACGAGCAGTACTTC.

The gene calls are TRBV5-5 and TRBJ2-7; D remains ambiguous. Germline assignment: CDR1 SGHKS and CDR2 YYEKEE (reference sequence). This CDR3 contains 15 residues. Trimming cost V 4 bases and J 0 bases, with 14 bases left between them. The CDR3 region has the DNA TGTGCCAGCAGCGTAGCACCCTCCAGCTCCTACGAGCAGTACTTC. This codes for CASSVAPSSSYEQYF.

Turning to this clone: A read error may account for a junction end that differs from germline. The rearrangement uses TRBV30 and TRBJ2-7; 7 positions match TRBD2. CDR1 GTSNPN and CDR2 SVGIG come from the germline V gene (reference sequence). The CDR3 is made up of 14 amino acids. Here the CDR3 reads CAWSVTGLADSSTF. CDR3 sequence (DNA): TGTGCCTGGAGTGTAACTGGGCTAGCGGACTCCTCCACCTTC.

The V gene is TRBV6-5, the J gene TRBJ1-2, with D possibly TRBD1 on 5 matching bases. Germline V CDR1 and CDR2: MNHEY, SVGAGI. Trimming pared 10 bases from V and 0 bases from J, leaving 18 bases between. This CDR3 has 15 residues. CDR3 DNA sequence: TGTGCCACCCGGGGGAGGACCTGGGCTAACTATGGCTACACCTTC. Its protein is CATRGRTWANYGYTF.

To note about this clone: Relative to the germline gene, one junction end is altered; a read error may explain this. V gene TRBV28 combines with J gene TRBJ2-1; maybe TRBD2 (5 bases). Germline assignment: CDR1 MDHEN and CDR2 SYDVKM. This CDR3 comprises 16 residues. The CDR3 nucleotides are TGTGCCAGCAGTGTGATTGGGCTAGCCTCCCACAATGAGCAGTTCTTC. This gives the protein CASSVIGLASHNEQFF.

This clone showed up just a few times. The chain recombines TRBV7-2 with TRBJ1-5; no clear D. Germline CDR1 reads SGHTA; CDR2 reads FQGNSA. V lost 3 bases and J 0 bases, leaving 6 bases between the germline ends. There are 14 residues in the CDR3. The CDR3 bases are TGTGCCAGCAGCTTCGCATATAGCAATCAGCCCCAGCATTTT. This codes for CASSFAYSNQPQHF. Variable domain in full (rest from reference TRBV7-2 and TRBJ1-5): GAGVSQSPSNKVTEKGKDVELRCDPISGHTALYWYRQSLGQGLEFLIYFQGNSAPDKSGLPSDRFSAERTGGSVSTLTIQRTQQEDSAVYLCASSFAYSNQPQHFGDGTRLSIL.

The chain combines TRBV20-1 with TRBJ2-1; D unresolved. CDR1 DFQATT and CDR2 SNEGSKA come from the germline V gene (reference sequence). The CDR3 is 11 amino acids. Trimming shortened V by 1 base and J by 10 bases, and 8 bases separated the two germline ends. CDR3 amino acids: CSARVTAEQFF. CDR3 coding DNA: TGCAGTGCTAGAGTAACAGCAGAGCAGTTCTTC.

The chain carries TRBV9 and TRBJ2-1, with D perhaps matching TRBD2 (6 bases). The CDR3 extends over 18 amino acids. Germline V gene data show CDR1 as SGDLS and CDR2 as YYNGEE. Trimming removed 1 base at V and 3 bases at J, with 20 bases between. For the CDR3, the DNA is TGTGCCAGCAGCGTAAGGAGGGGTACTAGGACGGACTACAATGAGCAGTTCTTC. It yields the protein CASSVRRGTRTDYNEQFF. Supplemented by reference TRBV9 and TRBJ2-1, the full variable domain reads DSGVTQTPKHLITATGQRVTLRCSPRSGDLSVYWYQQSLDQGLQFLIQYYNGEERAKGNILERFSAQQFPDLHSELNLSSLELGDSALYFCASSVRRGTRTDYNEQFFGPGTRLTVL.

This chain uses TRBV5-4 with TRBJ1-1, with D possibly TRBD1 on 5 matching bases. This CDR3 is built from 16 residues. Germline V gives CDR1 SGHNT, CDR2 YYREEE (reference sequence). V lost 5 bases, J lost 10 bases, and 27 bases lay in between. The CDR3 is CASSVAQNRPSGGAFF. CDR3 DNA: TGTGCCAGCAGTGTGGCCCAAAACAGGCCCTCGGGTGGAGCTTTCTTT.

This clone turned up a few times. The rearrangement uses TRBV4-3 and TRBJ2-7; D gene unclear. Germline CDR1 is LGHNA and CDR2 is YSLEER. The CDR3 has 15 residues. Trimming removed 2 bases at V and 2 bases at J, with 13 bases between. CDR3 protein: CASSQNALGPYEQYF. DNA for the CDR3: TGCGCCAGCAGCCAAAACGCTTTGGGTCCCTACGAGCAGTACTTC.

The chain uses TRBV4-1 and TRBJ2-1; possible D gene TRBD1, 7 bases. The CDR3 runs 17 residues. V was shortened by 0 bases and J by 0 bases, with 12 bases between the two germline ends. Germline-derived CDR1 and CDR2 are MGHRA and YSYEKL. DNA for the CDR3: TGCGCCAGCAGCCAAGAACAGGGGCGGGACTCCTACAATGAGCAGTTCTTC. Protein: CASSQEQGRDSYNEQFF.

The V call is TRBV19, the J call TRBJ1-2; D gene unclear. This CDR3 contains 13 residues. Trimming removed 9 bases at V and 4 bases at J, with 15 bases between. CDR1 is LNHDA and CDR2 is SQIVND in the germline V gene (reference sequence). The CDR3 loop reads CASGIPRLYGYTF. CDR3 sequence (DNA): TGTGCCAGCGGAATTCCAAGACTCTATGGCTACACCTTC.

The J gene is TRBJ1-6, the V gene TRBV7-6; D is unclear. The V gene lost 2 bases and the J gene lost 13 bases, with 9 bases spanning the gap. CDR3 length equals 12 residues. Germline loops: CDR1 SGHVS, CDR2 FNYEAQ. CDR3 nucleotides: TGTGCCAGCAGCTTATGGCCGTGGCCCCTCCACTTT. Amino acids: CASSLWPWPLHF.

The genes are TRBV7-9 and TRBJ2-5; D is undetermined. The CDR3 sequence is 16 residues long. Germline V lookup: CDR1 SEHNR, CDR2 FQNEAQ (reference sequence). V lost 7 bases and J lost 5, with 23 bases in between. CDR3 coding DNA: TGTGCCAGCACTAGAAGAGGATGGCAGGACGGGGAGACCCAGTACTTC. It specifies CASTRRGWQDGETQYF.

The V and J genes are TRBV7-2 and TRBJ2-7; D perhaps matches TRBD1 (6 bases). The CDR3 sequence is 17 residues long. Trimming removed 5 bases at V and 1 base at J, with 21 bases between. Germline CDR1 reads SGHTA; CDR2 reads FQGNSA. The CDR3 here is CASSTWTAGTYSYEQYF. The CDR3 DNA is TGTGCCAGCAGCACCTGGACCGCCGGGACATATTCCTACGAGCAGTACTTC.

The chain combines TRBV27 with TRBJ1-5; 8 nucleotides align to TRBD1. The CDR3 is made up of 16 amino acids. Per germline, CDR1 MNHEY and CDR2 SMNVEV (reference sequence). V shed 0 bases and J 7 bases; nucleotides not matched to a gene: 8. The CDR3 reads CASSLSAGGYDQPQHF. CDR3 bases: TGTGCCAGCAGTTTATCGGCAGGGGGCTATGACCAGCCCCAGCATTTT.

This clone was observed once. This chain uses TRBV5-4 with TRBJ2-5, with TRBD2 identical over 8 bases. The CDR3 totals 15 residues. V gave up 2 bases and J gave up 4 bases; unmatched junction bases: 7. From germline, CDR1 is SGHNT and CDR2 YYREEE (reference sequence). The CDR3 DNA is TGTGCCAGCAGCTTTAGGGGGACTAGTGGAGAGACCCAGTACTTC. Translating it yields CASSFRGTSGETQYF.

This chain uses TRBV7-9 with TRBJ2-7, with 9 nucleotides matching TRBD1. V dropped 5 bases and J dropped 4; count of bases not matched to a gene: 9. This CDR3 comprises 15 residues. The germline gives CDR1 SEHNR, CDR2 FQNEAQ (reference sequence). The CDR3 DNA is TGTGCCAGCAGCCCCCGGGACAGGGTCTATTACGAGCAGTACTTC. It codes for CASSPRDRVYYEQYF.

This chain joins TRBV5-1 and TRBJ2-7; D is undetermined. This CDR3 contains 12 residues. Germline CDR1 is SGHRS and CDR2 is YFSETQ. Between the trimmed V and J ends, which lost 1 base and 7 bases, there was a span of 9 bases. The CDR3 loop is CASSLRDGEQYF. CDR3 DNA sequence: TGCGCCAGCAGCTTGAGGGATGGAGAGCAGTACTTC.

This chain links TRBV9 with TRBJ1-4; TRBD1 agrees at 8 bases. CDR1 and CDR2 (germline): SGDLS, YYNGEE. The junction had 4 bases not matched to a gene; V was cut back by 3 bases and J by 6 bases. The CDR3 loop spans 14 amino acids. Here the CDR3 reads CASSAGQGDEKLFF. The CDR3 DNA is TGTGCCAGCAGCGCAGGACAGGGAGATGAAAAACTGTTTTTT.

DNA for the CDR3: TGTGCCACCAGCAGGGACGGAGTCTCTGGGGCCAACGTCCTGACTTTC. It encodes CATSRDGVSGANVLTF. The chain recombines TRBV15 with TRBJ2-6; no definite D call. This CDR3 spans 16 amino acids. Trimming pared 3 bases from V and 0 bases from J, leaving 9 bases between. The V gene's germline CDR1 is LNHNV and CDR2 YYDKDF (reference sequence).

The chain employs TRBV19 and TRBJ2-7; 8 nucleotides align to TRBD1. The germline V gene has CDR1 LNHDA and CDR2 SQIVND (reference sequence). CDR3 size: 15 residues. Trimming took 8 bases from V and 1 from J; bases not matched to a gene: 10. The CDR3 bases are TGTGCCAGTCGCATCCTGGACAGGGCGTCCTACGAGCAGTACTTC. Translated, it gives CASRILDRASYEQYF.

The rearrangement uses TRBV18 and TRBJ1-2; no clear D gene. V was trimmed by 2 bases and J by 2 bases, leaving 6 bases between them. The CDR3 runs 13 residues. The germline V gene has CDR1 KGHSH and CDR2 LQKENI. The CDR3 DNA sequence: TGTGCCAGCTCACCAGGGGAGAACTATGGCTACACCTTC. Translated: CASSPGENYGYTF.

The gene calls are TRBV7-9 and TRBJ2-1; D is unclear. The CDR3 extends over 15 amino acids. From germline, CDR1 is SEHNR and CDR2 FQNEAQ (reference sequence). V lost 5 bases and J 3 bases, leaving 14 bases between the germline ends. CDR3 coding DNA: TGTGCCAGCAGCCGCCTCTCAAGCGTCTACAATGAGCAGTTCTTC. It translates to CASSRLSSVYNEQFF.